This TCR beta chain was obtained from a study of glioma-infiltrating T cells. The CDR3 loop spans 13 amino acids. The V gene lost 2 bases and the J gene lost 3 bases, with 8 bases spanning the gap. CDR1 and CDR2 (germline): MNHEY, SMNVEV (reference sequence). Findings of the study overall: Gliomas, especially low-grade, showed above-expected tissue-blood divergence; non-neoplastic patients showed below. Very few CDR3 sequences were shared between tissue and blood.

This clonotype was observed at least ten times. Its antigen is not identified. TCR alpha and beta CDR3 regions were amplified from RNA using iRepertoire nested multiplex PCR. One-step reverse transcription and amplification started from around 100-400 ng of tissue mRNA or PBMC total RNA. One entry per CDR3 protein results from TCRdb running MiXCR on the multiplex PCR reads. The table lists 150,000 to 200,000 distinct CDR3 sequences, 32% of them singletons. This chain joins TRBV27 and TRBJ2-7; D is undetermined. The source is a human donor with low-grade glioma or glioblastoma, undergoing nonglioma brain surgery, or in good health (not recorded which). The sequencing sample was made of glioma tissue, nonneoplastic brain tissue, or PBMCs (not recorded which). The CDR3 region has the DNA TGTGCCAGCAGTTTAGGCAGCTACTACGAGCAGTACTTC. This gives the protein CASSLGSYYEQYF.